This entry describes one T cell receptor (beta chain). This specimen comes from a study of control samples from healthy donors and cancer patients. The CDR3 length is 14 residues. J gave up 7 bases and V 1 base, and 5 bases lay outside the gene matches. The germline V gene has CDR1 SGHDT and CDR2 YYEEEE. TCRdb's copy holds only in-frame clones and misses some; the assay was immunoSEQ multiplex PCR. Among 100,000 to 150,000 clones, roughly 87% were seen once, and the ten largest hold around 9%. The rearrangement uses TRBV5-6 and TRBJ1-1; 9 positions match TRBD1. Sequencing was carried out using blood. This TCR was recovered from a man in his forties in good health. The CDR3 loop reads CASSLTGGSFEAFF. Written as DNA, the CDR3 is TGTGCCAGCAGCTTGACAGGGGGCAGTTTTGAAGCTTTCTTT.